This TCR beta chain came from a study of OX40 agonist ivuxolimab in advanced cancers. Study outcomes and limitations: The expanded peripheral T cells' antigen specificity was not determined.

The assay was immunoSEQ multiplex PCR, and TCRdb's table has in-frame clones only and misses some. The top ten clones hold 1% of a sample with around 60,000 clones, 86% of them seen once. Turning to this clone: Antigen specificity is unknown.

From germline, CDR1 is SGHAT and CDR2 FQNNGV. The CDR3 loop spans 13 amino acids. The V end was cut by 1 base, the J end by 6 bases, with 6 bases between. V is TRBV11-2 and J is TRBJ1-4; no clear D gene. The sequences come from CD4+ or CD8+ T cells sorted from blood, collected in a trial of the OX40 agonist ivuxolimab. This TCR derives from an adult with an advanced solid tumor such as melanoma, head and neck, liver or kidney cancer. CDR3 bases: TGTGCCAGCAGCTTAGGACGGTATGAAAAACTGTTTTTT. Its translation: CASSLGRYEKLFF.